What follows describes a single T cell receptor beta chain. Its antigen is as yet unknown. The trim removed 7 bases at V and 4 bases at J, leaving 8 bases unmatched. This CDR3 comprises 15 residues. Germline CDR1 MDHEN, CDR2 SYDVKM. This record comes from a study of cytomegalovirus exposure and HLA in healthy donors. Looking at the study overall: Of all 400 or so donors who were genotyped, roughly 81% belonged to the Caucasian-associated ancestry cluster.

PCR amplification relied on 60 Vbeta primers (plus 13 Jbeta primers). In the original analysis: A follow-up analysis tallied some 80 million unique TCR beta chains, roughly 11 million shared. Only in-frame clones appear in the TCRdb table, and some are missing; sequencing was by immunoSEQ multiplex PCR. The V and J calls and clone size are taken from that table; D and trimming were inferred from the DNA. Among 160,000 or so clones, about 80% were seen once, and the ten largest hold around 1.3%. Study conclusions and caveats: Some V segments (TRBV6-2 and TRBV6-3 among them) were excluded as indistinguishable. Researchers reportedly found TCR beta sequences accurately predicted most subjects' HLA-A and HLA-B alleles.

J is TRBJ1-2 and V is TRBV28, with 11 bases aligning to TRBD1. The sequence derives from a woman between 45 and 65 years old in good health and CMV-seronegative. The sample taken for sequencing was PBMCs. CDR3 loop: CASNPGQGAIYGYTF. The CDR3 DNA reads TGTGCCAGCAACCCCGGACAGGGGGCGATCTATGGCTACACCTTC.